This record looks at one T cell receptor (beta chain) sequence and its context. This sample stems from a study of identical twins. In TCRdb, the 5' RACE reads were re-called with MiXCR into one record per CDR3 protein. The repertoire has fewer than 350,000 distinct CDR3 sequences, around 8.8% of them found once; the top ten carry 2.1%. The CDR3 spans 16 residues. Germline V CDR1 and CDR2: ENHRY, SYGVKD. V shed 3 bases and J 6 bases; nucleotides not matched to a gene: 13. These same records also appear under a second study, on yellow fever vaccine responses in identical twins.

This receptor was identified in a woman between 18 and 29 years old in good health. The rearrangement links TRBV10-3 to TRBJ1-2; 7 positions match TRBD1. Sequenced material: memory (CD45RO+) T cells sorted from blood. The CDR3 sequence: CAISESGGRGSDGYTF. The CDR3 bases are TGTGCCATCAGTGAATCGGGAGGCAGGGGGTCTGATGGCTACACCTTC.